These T cell receptor beta chains were read from a single sample in a study of PD-1 blockade in classical Hodgkin lymphoma. Some clones are missing from TCRdb's copy, which holds only in-frame ones; the method was immunoSEQ multiplex PCR. The data show over 20,000 clones, about nine tenths seen once. The input for sequencing was peripheral blood mononuclear cells (PBMCs), taken at baseline. Source of these receptors: a human donor with classical Hodgkin lymphoma. CDR3s include the opening cysteine and the closing phenylalanine or tryptophan. D genes are given only for firm matches. Clone size is shown for a subset of rows, as once, few, many or a class of expanded clone.

>TRBJ1-2|-|TRBV7-6|TRBD1
CASSPQGGGGYTF
TGTGCCAGCAGCCCCCAGGGGGGGGGAGGCTACACCTTC
>TRBJ1-2|-|TRBV19|-
CASSIKLQGAGYTF
TGTGCCAGTAGTATAAAGTTGCAGGGAGCCGGCTACACCTTC
>TRBJ2-2|-|TRBV5-1|-
CASSLVGVIDMNTGELFF
TGCGCCAGCAGCTTGGTTGGCGTAATCGACATGAACACCGGGGAGCTGTTTTTT
>TRBJ1-2|-|TRBV15|-
CATSRDSTGKANYGYTF
TGTGCCACCAGCAGAGATTCTACAGGGAAAGCTAACTATGGCTACACCTTC
>TRBJ2-2|-|TRBV5-1|-
CASSQEGSQSGGELFF
TGCGCCAGCAGCCAGGAGGGGTCCCAAAGTGGCGGGGAGCTGTTTTTT
>TRBJ2-3|-|TRBV5-1|-
CASGPGTDTQYF
TGCGCCTCCGGACCCGGCACAGATACGCAGTATTTT
>TRBJ2-2|-|TRBV10-3|-
CAISESEGIMNTGELFF
TGTGCCATCAGTGAGTCGGAGGGTATTATGAACACCGGGGAGCTGTTTTTT
>TRBJ1-1|-|TRBV21-1|-
CASSKRGHPYTEAFF
TGTGCCAGCAGCAAAAGGGGGCATCCCTACACTGAAGCTTTCTTT
>TRBJ1-6|few|TRBV5-1|TRBD1
CASSQTGESNNSPLHF
TGCGCCAGCAGCCAGACAGGGGAGTCTAATAATTCACCCCTCCACTTT
>TRBJ1-2|-|TRBV29-1|-
CSVVGTEYGYTF
TGCAGCGTTGTCGGCACAGAGTATGGCTACACCTTC
>TRBJ2-3|-|TRBV5-1|TRBD1
CASSSLGQGADTQYF
TGCGCCAGCAGCTCGCTTGGACAGGGCGCAGATACGCAGTATTTT
>TRBJ1-1|few|TRBV27|TRBD1
CASDREGSGGEAFF
TGTGCCAGCGACAGGGAGGGGAGTGGGGGAGAAGCTTTCTTT
>TRBJ2-7|-|TRBV14|-
CASSQVGLEQYF
TGTGCCAGCAGCCAAGTGGGACTCGAGCAGTACTTC
>TRBJ2-5|-|TRBV9|-
CASTSGDQETQYF
TGTGCCAGCACCTCGGGGGATCAAGAGACCCAGTACTTC
>TRBJ1-1|-|TRBV5-1|-
CASSLADYTEAFF
TGCGCCAGCAGCTTGGCGGATTACACTGAAGCTTTCTTT
>TRBJ2-6|-|TRBV18|-
CASSPPDRLSGANVLTF
TGTGCCAGCTCACCGCCCGACAGGCTCTCTGGGGCCAACGTCCTGACTTTC
>TRBJ1-2|-|TRBV9|-
CASSATGSTFSYGYTF
TGTGCCAGCAGCGCTACCGGGTCTACGTTTTCCTATGGCTACACCTTC
>TRBJ2-5|-|TRBV7-3|TRBD2
CASSLTGTSNQETQYF
TGTGCCAGCAGCTTAACCGGGACTAGCAACCAAGAGACCCAGTACTTC
>TRBJ1-2|-|TRBV5-6|-
CASSLGGLEDYGYTF
TGTGCCAGCAGCTTGGGGGGCCTGGAGGACTACGGCTACACCTTC
>TRBJ1-1|few|TRBV14|-
CASSQGFGRENTEAFF
TGTGCCAGCAGCCAAGGCTTCGGCAGAGAGAACACTGAAGCTTTCTTT
>TRBJ2-7|-|TRBV4-3|-
CASSQDEGYYEQYF
TGCGCCAGCAGCCAAGATGAGGGGTACTACGAGCAGTACTTC
>TRBJ2-2|-|TRBV7-9|TRBD1
CASRHRGNTGELFF
TGTGCCAGCAGACACAGGGGAAACACCGGGGAGCTGTTTTTT